Sequencing of this T cell receptor (beta chain) was carried out in a study of blood T cell repertoires in COVID-19. Clones were sequenced by immunoSEQ multiplex PCR, and TCRdb holds only the in-frame ones, with some missing. Seen here are about 440,000 clones, about 85% observed once, and the top ten hold approximately 2%. Germline V gene lookup returns CDR1 SEHNR and CDR2 FQNEAQ (reference sequence). The CDR3 length is 15 residues. V shed 5 bases, J shed 2 bases, and the junction held 9 bases outside the gene matches. Those who participated ranged in age from roughly 18 to 90 years and resided in some 24 US areas.

This clonotype was obtained from a young woman with acute COVID-19. This chain joins TRBV7-9 and TRBJ2-7; 7 bases line up with TRBD1. The sample taken for sequencing was PBMCs or T cells enriched from blood (not recorded which). CDR3 coding DNA: TGTGCCAGCAGCCCCCCGGGACAGAGGACCTACGAGCAGTACTTC. Protein sequence: CASSPPGQRTYEQYF.